The entry below describes one T cell receptor (beta chain). It has no known antigen specificity. One base away there is no much larger clone; base qualities are not given. The data were taken from a study of blood T cell repertoires in COVID-19 (dated by TCRdb to the early 2020s). For the study in its entirety: Collaborator samples came from the United States, Italy and Spain and covered acute and convalescent phases of COVID-19. The material from the prospective study consisted of cDNA or gDNA derived from T cells, B-cell-depleted T cells, or PBMCs. Deeply sampled blood TCRbeta repertoires from subjects exposed to, actively infected with, or recovered from COVID-19 were included in the dataset. The repertoires were released in a freely available public database intended as a resource for research on the immune response to SARS-CoV-2. Samples came from the ongoing ImmuneRACE study (first 160 participants) plus 1,254 subjects from 6 global collaborators. A de-identified subject ID, COVID-19 status, age in years and sex were almost always included in the sample metadata. HLA class I and class II types, where available, came from metadata supplied by the sample provider rather than from assay-based typing.

TCRbeta CDR3 regions were amplified from genomic DNA using the immunoSEQ Assay, a bias-controlled multiplex PCR. The source study handled its data this way. The number of nucleated cells in each sample was estimated by amplification of reference gene primers within the assay. Sequence reads were collapsed and filtered to measure the absolute abundance of every unique TCRbeta CDR3 rearrangement. For each sample, productive Simpson clonality was calculated as the square root of Simpson's diversity index across productive rearrangements. The table comes from immuneACCESS by way of TCRdb, which keeps in-frame sequences with V and J called. Part of the clones is missing from these tables; in studies checked, under half for an unresolved V gene and the rest for unknown reasons. The V and J calls and clone size come from that table; D and trimming were worked out from the DNA. The sample table contains about 53,000 clones; only one count was recorded for about 76% of them. More than 20% of the sample rests with the top ten.

What the authors observed across the whole study: How much clinical and demographic metadata was included differed by source and by participant, and the metadata was provided uncurated.

Taken from the germline V gene, the CDR1 and CDR2 loops are MNHEY and SVGAGI. The CDR3 numbers 12 residues from cysteine through phenylalanine. The read is trimmed to its CDR3 DNA, 36 bases read in frame from base 1. Clipping removes 4 bases from V and 7 bases from J, with 3 as the unmatched junction base count. One collaborating source in Seattle enrolled patients during active infection and followed them longitudinally through the course of disease. Collaborating institutions collected whole blood in K2EDTA tubes following their own protocols. For TCRbeta analysis, collaborators shipped samples as frozen whole blood, isolated PBMCs, or DNA extracted from either of those sample types.

The sample was peripheral blood. The source is a woman over 75 with COVID-19, enrolled during active disease. The V and J segments used are TRBV6-5 and TRBJ1-2; 7 bases in between match TRBD1. CDR3 loop: CASSSGTAGYTF. In nucleotides, the sequence is TGTGCCAGCAGTTCCGGGACAGCTGGCTACACCTTC.